This T cell receptor (beta chain) was documented in a study of lymphopenia after photon versus proton radiotherapy. For this clone: Its cognate antigen is unknown.

The CDR3 consists of 15 residues. Unmatched junction bases numbered 8, after V lost 6 bases and J lost 6 bases. Germline V gene sequence: CDR1 MNHEY, CDR2 SVGAGI. Sequenced by immunoSEQ multiplex PCR; TCRdb stores in-frame clones only, minus some. The sample gives 60,000 to 75,000 clones, 87% of which show up once; around 13% is in the top ten. Findings and caveats of the study: Post-nadir diversity loss with photons came from oligoclonal expansion, particularly CD8+ Temra cells. Relative stability marked proton patients; photon patients lost diversity and naive cells.

The V gene is TRBV6-5, the J gene TRBJ1-5; the match to TRBD1 covers 10 bases. This sequence was found in a man at least 80 years old with esophageal cancer. The specimen comprised peripheral blood, sampled from a patient treated with proton-based radiotherapy. This chain's CDR3 is CASRTGGAPVQPQHF. The CDR3 bases are TGTGCCAGCAGGACAGGGGGCGCCCCGGTTCAGCCCCAGCATTTT.